The sequence of this TCR beta chain was determined in a study of patients with pleural tuberculosis (TCRdb year 2014). This clonotype was counted many times. No cognate antigen has been identified for it. The record has no base qualities; no much larger clone is one base away. Data came from an Illumina Genome Analyzer IIx. TCRdb reran the public reads through fastp at Q25 and MiXCR, keeping productive beta chains. CDR3 protein duplicates are merged, each entry listing the most common genes and DNA. The sample data list under 55,000 distinct CDR3 sequences, and around 7% of these were observed just once. The ten largest account for 15% to 20% of the sample. V is cut by 4 bases and J by 3 bases, and the space between the germline ends is 16 bases. CDR1 and CDR2 (MNHEY, SMNVEV) derive from the germline V gene (reference sequence). From cysteine to phenylalanine, the CDR3 is 15 amino acids long. CDR3 DNA is the only sequence kept; it has 45 bases, read in frame from the first base.

The sequence came from a human donor with pleural tuberculosis. The rearranged chain carries TRBV27 and TRBJ2-7; perhaps TRBD2 is the D gene, with 6 bases matching. The DNA sequence follows: TGTGCCAGCAGTTCATATCACGGGAGTTACTACGAGCAGTACTTC. The encoded protein is CASSSYHGSYYEQYF.